This section outlines one T cell receptor beta chain sequence together with its context. The table came from immunoSEQ multiplex PCR; TCRdb's copy has only in-frame clones and leaves some out. Among fewer than 120,000 clones listed, 94% were seen once. Germline lookup yields CDR1 SGHDT and CDR2 YYEEEE. The V gene lost 6 bases and the J gene lost 0 bases, with 13 bases spanning the gap. This CDR3 has 15 amino acids. This record belongs to a study of T cell responses to AZD1222 COVID-19 vaccine. The specimen was peripheral blood, collected 28 days after the second AZD1222 dose. The rearrangement links TRBV5-6 to TRBJ1-3; TRBD1 is a possible D gene (6 bases). The sequence was obtained from an adult who received the AZD1222 COVID-19 vaccine. This CDR3 reads CASTLGGYSGNTIYF. CDR3 in DNA: TGTGCCAGCACCCTAGGGGGGTACTCTGGAAACACCATATATTTT.